This record looks at one T cell receptor beta chain sequence and its context. No antigen is known for it. The data were produced by immunoSEQ multiplex PCR, yet TCRdb's version contains in-frame clones alone and is incomplete. Here the sample spans over 20,000 clones, 86% being singletons. This record comes from a study of T cells in localized non-small cell lung cancer. Findings of the study overall: Adjacent lung tissue had a median around 50 of the top 100 clones found in the tumor. Elevated blood T cell density was associated with longer overall survival. The greatest T cell clonality was found in uninvolved adjacent lung (higher than in tumor).

Sequenced here: peripheral blood, sampled before any cancer treatment. The sequence came from a female donor over 55 with stage I lung adenocarcinoma.

The CDR3 DNA sequence: TGTGCCAGCAGTCCCCGGGACAGGGGAAACATTCAGTACTTC. This sequence encodes CASSPRDRGNIQYF. V and J are TRBV28 and TRBJ2-4; 10 bases map to TRBD1. Germline trimming cut 5 bases from V and 6 bases from J; bases unmatched to any gene: 4. CDR1 and CDR2 (germline): MDHEN, SYDVKM. The CDR3 contains 14 residues.